Following are 17 T cell receptor beta chains from one sample sequenced in a study of shared clonotypes between healthy human individuals. The repertoire was sequenced with immunoSEQ multiplex PCR; TCRdb's copy has only in-frame clones and lacks some. Here the sample spans roughly 1 million clones, roughly 75% being singletons. The sequencing input was memory CD4+ T cells sorted from blood. Subset: CD45RA-negative fraction. The receptors originated from a man younger than 35 in good health.

The chain employs TRBV5-4 and TRBJ2-5, with 8 bases fitting TRBD2. This CDR3 is 16 amino acids long. V was pared by 4 bases and J by 3 bases, with 11 bases of the junction left unmatched. CDR1 and CDR2 from the germline V gene are SGHNT and YYREEE (reference sequence). CDR3 sequence reads: CASSPAGRATEETQYF. In DNA form, the CDR3 reads TGTGCCAGCAGCCCGGCCGGGAGGGCGACCGAAGAGACCCAGTACTTC.

V usage is TRBV5-4 and J usage is TRBJ2-7, with 12 bases aligning to TRBD1. After removal of 4 bases from V and 3 bases from J, the junction contained 8 bases not matched to a gene. The CDR3 has 16 residues. CDR1 and CDR2 (germline): SGHNT, YYREEE (reference sequence). CDR3 bases: TGTGCCAGCAGCCGGGGACAGGGGGCAGGGTACTACGAGCAGTACTTC. As protein: CASSRGQGAGYYEQYF.

This chain connects TRBV11-2 to TRBJ1-1, with no clear D. The CDR3 extends over 13 amino acids. V was clipped by 1 base and J by 5 bases, with 8 bases between them. Per germline, CDR1 SGHAT and CDR2 FQNNGV. For the CDR3, the DNA is TGTGCCAGCAGCTTAGGTTCAGAGACTGAAGCTTTCTTT. Translating gives CASSLGSETEAFF.

This clone was seen many times. The chain carries TRBV5-3 and TRBJ2-7; 8 bases align to TRBD2. TRBV5-3 is identified as an open reading frame with a role that is uncertain. This CDR3 is built from 14 residues. V shed 1 base, J shed 7 bases, and the junction held 7 bases outside the gene matches. The CDR3 sequence: CARSLQRESEEQYF. CDR3 coding DNA: TGTGCCAGAAGCTTGCAGCGGGAGTCGGAAGAGCAGTACTTC.

Turning to this clone: One end of the junction fails to match germline, which may point to a read error. CDR3 amino acids: CASSIGGDVLF. In nucleotides, the CDR3 is TGTGCCAGTAGTATCGGTGGGGATGTGCTCTTC. J is TRBJ2-1 and V is TRBV19, with D hard to call. Germline CDR1 is LNHDA and CDR2 is SQIVND (reference sequence). This CDR3 is 11 amino acids long. The complete variable domain, with remaining parts taken from reference TRBV19 and TRBJ2-1, reads DGGITQSPKYLFRKEGQNVTLSCEQNLNHDAMYWYRQDPGQGLRLIYYSQIVNDFQKGDIAEGYSVSREKKESFPLTVTSAQKNPTAFYLCASSIGGDVLFGPGTRLTVL.

The table lists this clone with a few counts. The chain recombines TRBV2 with TRBJ2-7; tentatively, D is TRBD1 (5 bases). The ends were cut back, 7 bases at V and 5 bases at J, with 12 bases in the middle. The CDR3 is 12 amino acids. CDR1 is SNHLY, CDR2 FYNNEI, per germline. CDR3 coding DNA: TGTGCCAGCATGATTAGGGGTGACGAGCAGTACTTC. Protein: CASMIRGDEQYF.

The V and J genes are TRBV29-1 and TRBJ2-4; no clear D gene. Germline CDR1 SQVTM, CDR2 ANQGSEA. The CDR3 has 14 residues. The V and J ends lost 4 bases and 5 bases respectively, with 15 bases between them. DNA for the CDR3: TGCAGCGTTGGAGGCCAGAGTGGCCAAAACATTCAGTACTTC. The encoded protein is CSVGGQSGQNIQYF.

This clone was observed at least ten times. The rearrangement links TRBV16 to TRBJ1-1; tentatively, D is TRBD1 (5 bases). The V and J ends lost 5 bases and 1 base respectively, with 8 bases between them. CDR1 and CDR2 (germline): KGHSY, FQNENV. The length of the CDR3 is 13 residues. CDR3 in amino acids: CASSKTENTEAFF. The CDR3 coding sequence is TGTGCCAGCAGCAAGACAGAGAACACTGAAGCTTTCTTT.

The gene calls are TRBV2 and TRBJ2-1, with D possibly TRBD2 on 7 matching bases. V was trimmed by 6 bases and J by 7 bases, leaving 19 bases between them. Germline CDR1 SNHLY, CDR2 FYNNEI. The CDR3 spans 15 residues. The CDR3 bases are TGTGCCAGCAGGACCGAGGGGGGGTCTGGTAATGAGCAGTTCTTC. This encodes CASRTEGGSGNEQFF.

V usage is TRBV5-4 and J usage is TRBJ1-4; 7 bases match TRBD1. Germline CDR1 and CDR2: SGHNT and YYREEE (reference sequence). The CDR3 is 14 residues long. Losses at the gene ends were 2 bases for V and 5 bases for J; bases not matched to a gene: 3. The chain's CDR3 is CASSLKQGNEKLFF. Here the CDR3 DNA reads TGTGCCAGCAGCTTAAAACAGGGGAATGAAAAACTGTTTTTT. The whole variable domain, filled in from reference TRBV5-4 and TRBJ1-4, reads ETGVTQSPTHLIKTRGQQVTLRCSSQSGHNTVSWYQQALGQGPQFIFQYYREEENGRGNFPPRFSGLQFPNYSSELNVNALELDDSALYLCASSLKQGNEKLFFGSGTQLSVL.

This chain uses TRBV2 with TRBJ2-1; TRBD2 matches at 8 bases. V dropped 7 bases and J dropped 2; count of bases not matched to a gene: 7. CDR1 SNHLY and CDR2 FYNNEI come from the germline V gene. The CDR3 sequence is 15 residues long. The CDR3 sequence is CASNTGTRAYNEQFF. In DNA, the CDR3 is TGTGCCAGCAATACTGGGACTAGAGCCTACAATGAGCAGTTCTTC.

This clone turned up a few times. V usage is TRBV5-1 and J usage is TRBJ1-2, with 9 bases aligning to TRBD1. The junction had 6 bases not matched to a gene; V was cut back by 2 bases and J by 7 bases. The germline V gene encodes CDR1 SGHRS and CDR2 YFSETQ. The CDR3 is 14 residues long. The CDR3 DNA reads TGCGCCAGCAGCTTACAGGGGGCGGTCGGTGGCTACACCTTC. Its translation: CASSLQGAVGGYTF.

The rearrangement uses TRBV5-4 and TRBJ1-1, with D possibly matching TRBD1 (5 bases). This CDR3 spans 14 amino acids. The V end lost 4 bases, the J end lost 0 bases, and 10 bases lay between the germline ends. The germline V gene encodes CDR1 SGHNT and CDR2 YYREEE (reference sequence). The CDR3 spells CASSRDSLNTEAFF. The CDR3 coding sequence is TGTGCCAGCAGCCGAGACAGCTTGAACACTGAAGCTTTCTTT.

This sequence joins TRBV5-4 and TRBJ2-6; 8 positions agree with TRBD1. This CDR3 region has 15 residues. Germline CDR1 reads SGHNT; CDR2 reads YYREEE (reference sequence). Losses at the gene ends were 9 bases for V and 1 base for J; bases not matched to a gene: 6. This CDR3 reads CATRQGTSGANVLTF. In DNA, the CDR3 is TGTGCCACGCGACAGGGGACGTCTGGGGCCAACGTCCTGACTTTC.

J is TRBJ2-7 and V is TRBV30, with 12 bases aligning to TRBD1. CDR1 is GTSNPN and CDR2 is SVGIG in the germline V gene (reference sequence). CDR3 length: 14 residues. J gave up 6 bases and V 1 base, and 4 bases lay outside the gene matches. The CDR3 DNA reads as TGTGCCTGGAGTGGGGGACAGGGGGCTGGCGAGCAGTACTTC. Amino acids: CAWSGGQGAGEQYF.

The chain employs TRBV13 and TRBJ1-5, with D possibly TRBD1 on 6 matching bases. Germline values: CDR1 PRHDT, CDR2 FYEKMQ (reference sequence). This CDR3 has 14 residues. With 5 bases removed from V and 1 base from J, the gap between germline ends came to 9 bases. The CDR3 reads CASSTGRSNQPQHF. The CDR3 DNA follows: TGTGCCAGCAGCACAGGGCGAAGCAATCAGCCCCAGCATTTT. Looking up the rest from reference TRBV13 and TRBJ1-5 gives the full variable domain: AAGVIQSPRHLIKEKRETATLKCYPIPRHDTVYWYQQGPGQDPQFLISFYEKMQSDKGSIPDRFSAQQFSDYHSELNMSSLELGDSALYFCASSTGRSNQPQHFGDGTRLSIL.

The chain joins TRBV28 to TRBJ1-4, with TRBD1 matching over 7 bases. The CDR3 runs to 11 residues. Germline CDR1 is MDHEN and CDR2 is SYDVKM. J gave up 11 bases and V 6 bases, and 3 bases lay outside the gene matches. The DNA for the CDR3 is TGTGCCAGCAGCCCCAGGGGGAAACTGTTTTTT. Translated, it gives CASSPRGKLFF.